A single sample gave rise to the 19 T cell receptor beta chains below, sequenced in a study of T cells in Graves' hyperthyroidism and ophthalmopathy. It was RNA transcripts that yielded the amplified TCR beta CDR3 regions. HTBI primers were the set used in a first-round RT-PCR of the TCR CDR3. In TCRdb, the multiplex PCR reads were re-called with MiXCR into one record per CDR3 protein. Of about 270,000 distinct CDR3 sequences in the sample, 20% to 25% are singletons; the top ten hold around 60%. The specimen was blood. These receptor sequences come from a man aged 30 to 39 with Graves' ophthalmopathy.

This chain uses TRBV10-1 with TRBJ2-7, with 7 bases lining up with TRBD1. Per the germline V gene, CDR1 is WNHNN and CDR2 is SYGVQD (reference sequence). V lost 2 bases and J lost 5; bases outside the gene matches: 24. The CDR3 runs to 20 residues. The CDR3 region is CASSEPKYKLPDRLRDEQYF. The CDR3 coding sequence is TGCGCCAGCAGTGAGCCGAAGTACAAATTACCGGACAGGCTTAGGGACGAGCAGTACTTC.

This clonotype showed up many times. CDR3: CASSQAFGTGSTEAFF. The CDR3 DNA reads as TGTGCCAGCAGCCAAGCCTTCGGGACGGGGAGCACTGAAGCTTTCTTT. The rearrangement joins TRBV3-1 to TRBJ1-1; D possibly corresponds to TRBD1 (5 bases). The CDR3 is 16 amino acids. Germline CDR1 is LGHDT and CDR2 is YNNKEL (reference sequence). Trimming left V 1 base short and J 4 bases short, with 16 bases between.

The J gene is TRBJ1-1, the V gene TRBV2; tentative D call: TRBD1 (5 bases). Germline V gene sequence: CDR1 SNHLY, CDR2 FYNNEI. Trimming removed 7 bases at V and 1 base at J, with 10 bases between. The CDR3 is 13 amino acids. CDR3: CASTLGGNTEAFF. In DNA, the CDR3 is TGTGCCAGCACTCTGGGGGGGAACACTGAAGCTTTCTTT.

This clonotype was seen repeatedly, ten times or more. The J gene is TRBJ2-3, the V gene TRBV7-2, with 8 bases identical to TRBD1. Germline lookup yields CDR1 SGHTA and CDR2 FQGNSA. The CDR3 is 14 amino acids. After removal of 1 base from V and 4 bases from J, the junction contained 1 base not matched to a gene. The CDR3 region is CASSLGQGPDTQYF. CDR3 coding DNA: TGTGCCAGCAGCTTAGGACAGGGGCCAGATACGCAGTATTTT.

This clonotype has a count of ten or more. This sequence joins TRBV28 and TRBJ1-2; perhaps TRBD1 as D (5 bases). Between the trimmed V and J ends, which lost 4 bases and 5 bases, there was a span of 14 bases. The CDR3 covers 14 residues. Germline V gives CDR1 MDHEN, CDR2 SYDVKM. The CDR3 bases are TGTGCCAGCAGTTCAACCGACAGTAATTATGGCTACACCTTC. This codes for CASSSTDSNYGYTF.

This clonotype was observed a handful of times. The chain is built from TRBV4-1 and TRBJ1-5; D is undetermined. The CDR3 length is 15 residues. Germline CDR1 MGHRA, CDR2 YSYEKL. Deletions cut 1 base from V and 0 bases from J, with 7 bases between. The CDR3 here is CASSQAGYSNQPQHF. The CDR3 nucleotides read TGCGCCAGCAGCCAAGCAGGTTATAGCAATCAGCCCCAGCATTTT.

This chain joins TRBV6-1 and TRBJ1-2; 10 nucleotides agree with TRBD1. The CDR3 has 15 residues. Trimming took 5 bases from V and 11 from J; bases not matched to a gene: 14. In germline, CDR1 is MNHNS, CDR2 SASEGT. This chain's CDR3 is CASSSSTTGTGVYTF. CDR3 nucleotide sequence: TGTGCCAGCAGTTCATCCACAACCGGGACAGGGGTGTACACCTTC.

This sequence joins TRBV7-9 and TRBJ2-1; D not resolved. This CDR3 is 15 amino acids long. The germline V and J ends were trimmed by 5 bases and 6 bases, with 17 bases remaining between them. Germline V gene data show CDR1 as SEHNR and CDR2 as FQNEAQ (reference sequence). CDR3 sequence reads: CASSALRTYGNEQFF. The CDR3 DNA sequence: TGTGCCAGCAGCGCTTTGAGAACCTATGGCAATGAGCAGTTCTTC.

This clonotype was observed a handful of times. The chain employs TRBV24-1 and TRBJ1-1, with D perhaps TRBD1 (5 bases). Trimming pared 2 bases from V and 0 bases from J, leaving 12 bases between. Germline CDR1 is KGHDR and CDR2 is SFDVKD. The CDR3 consists of 16 residues. The CDR3 region has the DNA TGTGCCACCAGTGATTCGGCGGGGGGACTGAACACTGAAGCTTTCTTT. This sequence encodes CATSDSAGGLNTEAFF.

This clonotype was recorded a few times. The CDR3 DNA reads TGTGCCAGCAGCCTTACCCAATTTAGCAATCAGCCCCAGCATTTT. It encodes CASSLTQFSNQPQHF. The chain employs TRBV6-1 and TRBJ1-5, with unresolved D. In germline, CDR1 is MNHNS, CDR2 SASEGT. The CDR3 has 15 residues. V was trimmed by 6 bases and J by 0 bases, leaving 12 bases between them.

Only a few counts were recorded for this clonotype. The chain carries TRBV28 and TRBJ1-5; D ambiguous. The CDR3 spans 16 residues. Germline values: CDR1 MDHEN, CDR2 SYDVKM. V was shortened by 0 bases and J by 5 bases, with 14 bases between the two germline ends. The CDR3: CASSLWVAVKDQPQHF. The CDR3 region has the DNA TGTGCCAGCAGTTTATGGGTTGCGGTCAAGGATCAGCCCCAGCATTTT.

The V call is TRBV5-1, the J call TRBJ1-6, with no clear D. V lost 5 bases, J lost 7 bases, and 16 bases lay in between. CDR3 length equals 15 residues. Germline-derived CDR1 and CDR2 are SGHRS and YFSETQ. CDR3 in DNA: TGCGCCAGCAGTTACGAGTCGGATTGGAATTCACCCCTCCACTTT. It yields the protein CASSYESDWNSPLHF.

This clonotype came up many times. J is TRBJ1-5 and V is TRBV3-1; D call uncertain. CDR3 size: 13 residues. The V and J ends lost 2 bases and 3 bases respectively, with 5 bases between them. Germline loops: CDR1 LGHDT, CDR2 YNNKEL (reference sequence). Here the CDR3 reads CASSQQPNQPQHF. The CDR3 DNA sequence: TGTGCCAGCAGCCAACAGCCCAATCAGCCCCAGCATTTT.

This clonotype was found a few times. V is TRBV6-1 and J is TRBJ1-4; TRBD1 aligns across 8 bases. The CDR3 is made up of 15 amino acids. With 1 base clipped from V and 10 bases from J, the junction kept 8 bases outside the gene matches. Germline loops: CDR1 MNHNS, CDR2 SASEGT. The CDR3 reads CASSEEVRGQGKLFF. The CDR3 DNA reads as TGTGCCAGCAGTGAAGAGGTCAGGGGGCAAGGAAAACTGTTTTTT.

This clonotype has a count of ten or more. The chain employs TRBV2 and TRBJ1-1; the D gene is possibly TRBD1 (5 bases). The CDR3 is made up of 13 amino acids. Germline V gene data show CDR1 as SNHLY and CDR2 as FYNNEI. Trimming stripped 6 bases from V and 6 bases from J, with 14 bases between. CDR3 amino acids: CASSPQEGAEAFF. The CDR3 coding sequence is TGTGCCAGCAGCCCACAGGAGGGAGCTGAAGCTTTCTTT.

Ten or more counts support this clonotype. V usage is TRBV5-1 and J usage is TRBJ1-1, with a possible D match to TRBD1 (5 bases). Deletions cut 4 bases from V and 0 bases from J, with 16 bases between. The CDR3 runs to 16 residues. The germline CDR1 and CDR2 sequences are SGHRS and YFSETQ. CDR3 sequence reads: CASSAGLLSMNTEAFF. The DNA for the CDR3 is TGCGCCAGCAGCGCGGGACTGCTGTCCATGAACACTGAAGCTTTCTTT.

The J gene is TRBJ2-5, the V gene TRBV11-3; 12 positions match TRBD2. CDR3 length equals 16 residues. V lost 2 bases to trimming and J lost 0 bases; unmatched junction nucleotides: 1. CDR1 is SGHNT, CDR2 YENEEA, per germline. CDR3 nucleotides: TGTGCCAGCAGCTTAAGACTAGCGGGAGACCAAGAGACCCAGTACTTC. Translated, it gives CASSLRLAGDQETQYF.

Sample share makes this clonotype medium-sized (0.01 to 0.1%). The rearrangement uses TRBV10-3 and TRBJ1-5; 8 positions agree with TRBD1. Per germline, CDR1 ENHRY and CDR2 SYGVKD. The CDR3 spans 17 residues. After removal of 0 bases from V and 0 bases from J, the junction contained 4 bases not matched to a gene. This CDR3 reads CAISESRTGPSNQPQHF. Written as DNA, the CDR3 is TGTGCCATCAGTGAGTCCAGGACAGGGCCTAGCAATCAGCCCCAGCATTTT.

This clonotype was detected a few times. V and J are TRBV18 and TRBJ1-2; D is ambiguous. From germline, CDR1 is KGHSH and CDR2 LQKENI. Trimming took off 3 bases at V and 2 bases at J, with 13 bases between the two ends. The CDR3 has 15 amino acids. The CDR3 DNA follows: TGTGCCAGCTCACCGCTTGGAGGCCGGAACTATGGCTACACCTTC. This sequence encodes CASSPLGGRNYGYTF.